These 8 T cell receptor beta chains were sequenced from one sample in a study of a mutant IDH1 vaccine in newly diagnosed glioma (dated by TCRdb to about 2021). The library was obtained by the immunoSEQ multiplex PCR assay. The clones in this table, taken by TCRdb from immuneACCESS, are in-frame only. Not every clone is retained; where verified, under half of the shortfall comes from an unresolved V gene, and the cause of the rest is unknown. The sample includes some 42,000 clones, with around 76% observed a single time. In total, the top ten clones hold 5% to 6% of the sample. These receptors' antigens are unknown. Read against the paper, the sample's time point label means: week 23, last vaccination. A 20-mer mutant IDH1 peptide at 300 micrograms in Montanide made up each vaccine dose, which was injected subcutaneously together with topical imiquimod. Material: PBMCs, obtained from a glioma patient whose treatment included an IDH1 peptide vaccine. The receptors here all came from a middle-aged man with glioma.

The genes are TRBV15 and TRBJ1-1, with D uncertain. With 5 bases removed from V and 1 base from J, the gap between germline ends came to 8 bases. CDR1 and CDR2 (germline): LNHNV, YYDKDF (reference sequence). CDR3 size: 13 residues. The CDR3 here is CATSARQNTEAFF. The CDR3 bases are TGTGCCACCAGCGCAAGACAGAACACTGAAGCTTTCTTT.

V is TRBV25-1 and J is TRBJ1-4; D is unresolved. Germline V gene lookup returns CDR1 MGHDK and CDR2 SYGVNS. This CDR3 region has 15 residues. V lost 3 bases and J lost 0, with 8 bases in between. The CDR3, as DNA: TGTGCCAGCAGTGATACCAAGACAACTAATGAAAAACTGTTTTTT. Its protein is CASSDTKTTNEKLFF. Complete variable domain (other parts from reference TRBV25-1 and TRBJ1-4): EADIYQTPRYLVIGTGKKITLECSQTMGHDKMYWYQQDPGMELHLIHYSYGVNSTEKGDLSSESTVSRIRTEHFPLTLESARPSHTSQYLCASSDTKTTNEKLFFGSGTQLSVL.

The gene calls are TRBV9 and TRBJ2-7, with D possibly TRBD1 on 5 matching bases. This CDR3 has 15 residues. The V end was cut by 3 bases, the J end by 5 bases, with 18 bases between. Germline CDR1 SGDLS, CDR2 YYNGEE. The chain's CDR3 is CASSDSRESVDEQYF. The CDR3 DNA sequence: TGTGCCAGCAGCGACTCCAGGGAAAGTGTGGACGAGCAGTACTTC. Full variable domain (rest looked up from reference TRBV9 and TRBJ2-7): DSGVTQTPKHLITATGQRVTLRCSPRSGDLSVYWYQQSLDQGLQFLIQYYNGEERAKGNILERFSAQQFPDLHSELNLSSLELGDSALYFCASSDSRESVDEQYFGPGTRLTVT.

A single count supports this clone. The chain has TRBV19 and TRBJ1-5; TRBD1 matches 11 bases. Germline values: CDR1 LNHDA, CDR2 SQIVND (reference sequence). V lost 5 bases and J lost 2; bases outside the gene matches: 8. The CDR3 contains 17 residues. The CDR3 protein is CASSVRTGGTGNQPQHF. The CDR3 coding sequence is TGTGCCAGTAGTGTCCGGACAGGGGGCACGGGCAATCAGCCCCAGCATTTT.

By share, this clone counts as medium-sized. The chain employs TRBV27 and TRBJ2-7; no firm D call. Per the germline V gene, CDR1 is MNHEY and CDR2 is SMNVEV (reference sequence). V shed 2 bases and J shed 3 bases, with 8 bases lying between them. This CDR3 is 13 amino acids long. CDR3 protein: CASSLQDGYEQYF. As DNA, the CDR3 is TGTGCCAGCAGTTTACAGGACGGCTACGAGCAGTACTTC.

The chain links TRBV30 to TRBJ1-1, with a tentative D call TRBD1 (6 bases). The length of the CDR3 is 13 residues. CDR1 GTSNPN and CDR2 SVGIG come from the germline V gene (reference sequence). Trimming removed 4 bases at V and 5 bases at J, with 14 bases between. The CDR3 sequence: CAWNGQIGTEAFF. CDR3 bases: TGTGCCTGGAATGGACAGATAGGGACTGAAGCTTTCTTT.

This clone showed up just once. V usage is TRBV4-2 and J usage is TRBJ2-7; TRBD1 matches 7 bases. Per the germline V gene, CDR1 is LGHNA and CDR2 is YNFKEQ. Trimming took 1 base from V and 0 from J; bases not matched to a gene: 9. The CDR3 is 17 amino acids. The CDR3 bases are TGTGCCAGCAGCCAAGGAGCCGGGACAGCCCTCTCCTACGAGCAGTACTTC. Residues: CASSQGAGTALSYEQYF.

By sample share, this clone is medium-sized (0.01 to 0.1%). The chain joins TRBV5-1 to TRBJ1-1; 8 positions match TRBD1. CDR1 SGHRS and CDR2 YFSETQ come from the germline V gene. The ends lost 4 bases at V and 7 bases at J; junction bases unmatched: 9. The CDR3 sequence is 14 residues long. The CDR3 sequence: CASSQGQELDEAFF. The CDR3 DNA reads TGCGCCAGCAGCCAGGGACAGGAGCTAGATGAAGCTTTCTTT.